A single sample is the source of the 18 T cell receptor beta chains below, sequenced in a study of response to subunit inactivated influenza vaccine (dated by TCRdb to 2017 to 2018). Library construction relied on RT-PCR. Data came from an Illumina HiSeq 2500. TCRdb trimmed the raw reads at Q25, called clones with MiXCR and kept productive beta chains. Duplicate CDR3 protein sequences are folded into a single record with the most common DNA and genes. In all, the sample holds under 950,000 distinct CDR3 sequences, and roughly 20% of those were seen once. The top ten hold 10% to 13% of the sample. This material consisted of PBMCs from blood, taken about 5 days after vaccination. The receptors shown here come from a middle-aged man who received an inactivated influenza vaccine. Donor details come from another sample of the same person, matched by shared clones.

The V call is TRBV12-3 or TRBV12-4, the J call TRBJ2-7; TRBD1 might be the D (5 bases). The V end lost 5 bases, the J end lost 2 bases, and 13 bases lay between the germline ends. The CDR3 has 14 residues. The CDR3 nucleotides read TGTGCCAGCAGTCAACAGGTAATCGCCTACGAGCAGTACTTC. Its protein is CASSQQVIAYEQYF.

In its sample, this clonotype was seen a few times. The V and J genes are TRBV7-6 and TRBJ2-5; D is perhaps TRBD2 (6 bases). The CDR3 contains 17 residues. V was cut by 1 base and J by 4 bases, with 19 bases left in between. The germline gives CDR1 SGHVS, CDR2 FNYEAQ. The CDR3 loop is CASSLEGRYWGGETQYF. CDR3 bases: TGTGCCAGCAGCTTAGAAGGGAGGTATTGGGGCGGAGAGACCCAGTACTTC.

This clonotype occurred a few times. The chain uses TRBV29-1 and TRBJ2-7; 11 nucleotides agree with TRBD1. Germline CDR1 SQVTM, CDR2 ANQGSEA. J gave up 4 bases and V 7 bases, and 9 bases lay outside the gene matches. CDR3 length: 14 residues. CDR3 sequence reads: CSARIGTGGYEQYF. CDR3 DNA: TGCAGCGCCCGAATCGGGACAGGGGGTTACGAGCAGTACTTC.

The rearrangement links TRBV11-1 to TRBJ2-5, with TRBD2 matching over 9 bases. Looked up from germline, CDR1 is SGHAT and CDR2 is FQDESV (reference sequence). The CDR3 runs to 18 residues. V was pared by 0 bases and J by 2 bases, with 10 bases of the junction left unmatched. CDR3 sequence (DNA): TGTGCCAGCAGCTTAGCCGCTCTAGCGGGAAAGATTCAAGAGACCCAGTACTTC. This encodes CASSLAALAGKIQETQYF.

The chain has TRBV6-5 and TRBJ2-7; D not certain. The germline CDR1 and CDR2 sequences are MNHEY and SVGAGI. Trimming removed 4 bases at V and 3 bases at J, with 10 bases between. The CDR3 totals 13 residues. CDR3 DNA: TGTGCCAGCAGTTCGGCCCAGCACTACGAGCAGTACTTC. It is translated as CASSSAQHYEQYF.

The rearrangement uses TRBV28 and TRBJ2-1; D gene ambiguous. V was shortened by 4 bases and J by 0 bases, with 10 bases between the two germline ends. The CDR3 is 15 residues long. CDR1 MDHEN and CDR2 SYDVKM come from the germline V gene. CDR3 DNA sequence: TGTGCCAGCAGTTCGCAAGAGAGCTCCTACAATGAGCAGTTCTTC. Protein product: CASSSQESSYNEQFF.

The gene calls are TRBV29-1 and TRBJ2-1; 9 bases agree with TRBD2. CDR1 and CDR2 (germline): SQVTM, ANQGSEA. The trim removed 1 base at V and 3 bases at J, leaving 7 bases unmatched. The CDR3 is 16 residues long. The CDR3 nucleotides read TGCAGCGTTGAAGGAGCTAGCGGGATGAACTACAATGAGCAGTTCTTC. This gives the protein CSVEGASGMNYNEQFF.

Concerning this clonotype itself: The junction departs from germline at one end; a sequencing error may be responsible. The V gene is TRBV4-1, the J gene TRBJ1-1; weak D call: TRBD1 (5 bases). Germline CDR1 reads MGHRA; CDR2 reads YSYEKL. The CDR3 has 15 residues. CDR3 DNA: TGCGCCAGCAGCCAAGAAAGGGGTATGAAGACTGAAGCTTTCTTT. Protein sequence: CASSQERGMKTEAFF.

This clonotype occurred a few times. The V call is TRBV5-1, the J call TRBJ2-5; D remains unclear. V was trimmed by 6 bases and J by 3 bases, leaving 15 bases between them. Looked up from germline, CDR1 is SGHRS and CDR2 is YFSETQ. This CDR3 is 14 amino acids long. CDR3 nucleotide sequence: TGCGCCAGCACACTTGCTGCTAGAGAAGAGACCCAGTACTTC. Protein sequence: CASTLAAREETQYF.

The chain combines TRBV19 with TRBJ1-4; D is unclear. Looked up from germline, CDR1 is LNHDA and CDR2 is SQIVND (reference sequence). The V end was cut by 8 bases, the J end by 8 bases, with 15 bases between. This CDR3 has 13 residues. In DNA, the CDR3 is TGTGCCAGTGTCCCCCCAGGAGCAGAAAAACTGTTTTTT. Amino acid sequence: CASVPPGAEKLFF.

The table lists this clonotype with a few counts. The genes are TRBV20-1 and TRBJ2-5; 7 bases are shared with TRBD2. V gave up 3 bases and J gave up 5 bases; unmatched junction bases: 9. CDR3 length: 14 residues. Germline CDR1 and CDR2: DFQATT and SNEGSKA (reference sequence). In DNA form, the CDR3 reads TGCAGTGCTAGTTCCCGGTCCGGGGGGGAGACCCAGTACTTC. Amino acid sequence: CSASSRSGGETQYF.

The rearrangement joins TRBV4-2 to TRBJ2-2; D is uncertain. The CDR3 consists of 12 residues. The germline gives CDR1 LGHNA, CDR2 YNFKEQ. Trimming pared 2 bases from V and 9 bases from J, leaving 7 bases between. This CDR3 is CASSQTPRELFF. Here the CDR3 DNA reads TGTGCCAGCAGCCAAACCCCCCGGGAGCTGTTTTTT.

The chain couples TRBV28 to TRBJ2-3, with 10 bases aligning to TRBD1. The junction had 3 bases not matched to a gene; V was cut back by 2 bases and J by 1 base. This CDR3 is built from 16 residues. Germline V gene lookup returns CDR1 MDHEN and CDR2 SYDVKM. The DNA of the CDR3 is TGTGCCAGCAGTTTAACCGGGACAGGGGGCACAGATACGCAGTATTTT. Residues: CASSLTGTGGTDTQYF.

The chain is built from TRBV3-1 and TRBJ2-7, with unresolved D. Trimming took 0 bases from V and 6 from J, leaving 18 bases between them. Germline V gene sequence: CDR1 LGHDT, CDR2 YNNKEL (reference sequence). This CDR3 comprises 16 residues. The CDR3 DNA reads as TGTGCCAGCAGCCAAGATGTGGACGCCCTTTCGAGCGAGCAGTACTTC. Encoded protein: CASSQDVDALSSEQYF.

The V call is TRBV29-1, the J call TRBJ2-6; no clear D. Between the trimmed V and J ends, which lost 4 bases and 3 bases, there was a span of 10 bases. This CDR3 has 14 amino acids. Germline values: CDR1 SQVTM, CDR2 ANQGSEA. The CDR3 loop is CSVGQGGGANVLTF. The DNA for the CDR3 is TGCAGCGTTGGCCAAGGCGGTGGGGCCAACGTCCTGACTTTC.

V gene TRBV20-1 combines with J gene TRBJ1-5; the D gene is possibly TRBD1 (6 bases). Deletions cut 2 bases from V and 7 bases from J, with 12 bases between. The CDR3 length is 13 residues. The germline CDR1 and CDR2 sequences are DFQATT and SNEGSKA (reference sequence). CDR3 amino acids: CSARRGEEQPQHF. CDR3 nucleotides: TGCAGTGCTAGAAGGGGGGAGGAACAGCCCCAGCATTTT.

This clonotype has just a few counts. V and J are TRBV5-1 and TRBJ2-5, with TRBD2 matching over 8 bases. After removal of 2 bases from V and 1 base from J, the junction contained 7 bases not matched to a gene. The CDR3 is 16 residues long. Germline V gene data show CDR1 as SGHRS and CDR2 as YFSETQ. The CDR3 nucleotides read TGCGCCAGCAGCTTTGGAAGCGGGGGTCTCCAAGAGACCCAGTACTTC. Encoded protein: CASSFGSGGLQETQYF. Filled out from reference TRBV5-1 and TRBJ2-5, the complete variable domain reads KAGVTQTPRYLIKTRGQQVTLSCSPISGHRSVSWYQQTPGQGLQFLFEYFSETQRNKGNFPGRFSGRQFSNSRSEMNVSTLELGDSALYLCASSFGSGGLQETQYFGPGTRLLVL.

The V call is TRBV6-1, the J call TRBJ1-1; tentative D call: TRBD1 (5 bases). Germline V CDR1 and CDR2: MNHNS, SASEGT. The CDR3 sequence is 15 residues long. Deletions cut 5 bases from V and 10 bases from J, with 23 bases between. For the CDR3, the DNA is TGTGCCAGCAGTCCACGGACGGGGACCGGTTCTGGAGCTTTCTTT. It encodes CASSPRTGTGSGAFF.